These T cell receptor beta chains were read from a single sample in a study of cytomegalovirus exposure and HLA in healthy donors. This table comes from immunoSEQ multiplex PCR, and its TCRdb copy is limited to in-frame clones, with some not included. The top ten clones hold roughly a sixth of a sample with fewer than 95,000 clones, 60% to 75% of them seen once. The source material was PBMCs. These receptors all stem from a woman aged 35 to 49 in good health and CMV-seropositive. Both conserved end residues are part of each CDR3. The D gene is left open where the match is weak. A row's size may be missing; if present it is once, few, many or a size class.

V: TRBV2
size: NA
J: TRBJ2-3
D: TRBD2
DNA: TGTGCCAGCAGTACTCCCAGACTAGCGGGGGGCCGCACAGATACGCAGTATTTT
CDR3: CASSTPRLAGGRTDTQYF

V: TRBV4-1
size: few
J: TRBJ1-5
D: TRBD1
DNA: TGCGCCAGCAGTCGGGACAGGGGGCGGGGTCAGCCCCAGCATTTT
CDR3: CASSRDRGRGQPQHF

V: TRBV6-1
size: NA
J: TRBJ1-2
D: NA
DNA: TGTGCCAGCAGTGAATACGAGGACTATGGCTACACCTTC
CDR3: CASSEYEDYGYTF

V: TRBV30
size: NA
J: TRBJ2-7
D: NA
DNA: TGTGCCTGGAACAGGGAATACGAGCAGTACTTC
CDR3: CAWNREYEQYF

V: TRBV11-2
size: NA
J: TRBJ2-3
D: TRBD2
DNA: TGTGCCAGCAGCTTAGGGAGGGGTAGCGGGGGACGCACAGATACGCAGTATTTT
CDR3: CASSLGRGSGGRTDTQYF

V: TRBV28
size: NA
J: TRBJ2-2
D: TRBD2
DNA: TGTGCCAGCACTTACGGACTAGCGGCTACCGGGGAGCTGTTTTTT
CDR3: CASTYGLAATGELFF

V: TRBV7-2
size: NA
J: TRBJ2-6
D: NA
DNA: TGTGCCAGCAGCCCCCGGGCTGGGGCCAACGTCCTGACTTTC
CDR3: CASSPRAGANVLTF

V: TRBV7-2
size: NA
J: TRBJ1-4
D: NA
DNA: TGTGCCAGCAGCTTAGGCAGGGCCGGCGGTGAAAAACTGTTTTTT
CDR3: CASSLGRAGGEKLFF

V: TRBV30
size: NA
J: TRBJ1-4
D: NA
DNA: TGTGCCGCCCCCGCCCAGGGAGGGGAAAAACTGTTTTTT
CDR3: CAAPAQGGEKLFF

V: TRBV28
size: few
J: TRBJ1-1
D: TRBD1
DNA: TGTGCCAGCAGGGACAGGGCTCGGCTCGCAGCTTTCTTT
CDR3: CASRDRARLAAFF

V: TRBV6-5
size: once
J: TRBJ1-1
D: TRBD1
DNA: TGTGCCAGCAGTTATAGAGGGGGCGCCGCTGAAGCTTTCTTT
CDR3: CASSYRGGAAEAFF

V: TRBV4-3
size: NA
J: TRBJ2-1
D: NA
DNA: TGCGCCAGCAGCCTGGGGGTAGGGGGCTCCTACAATGAGCAGTTCTTC
CDR3: CASSLGVGGSYNEQFF

V: TRBV7-2
size: NA
J: TRBJ2-3
D: NA
DNA: TGTGCCCCTGCCATTGCGGGCACAGATACGCAGTATTTT
CDR3: CAPAIAGTDTQYF

V: TRBV5-1
size: NA
J: TRBJ1-2
D: TRBD1
DNA: TGCGCCAGCAGCTTGCATACGGGACAGGGCGATGGCTACACCTTC
CDR3: CASSLHTGQGDGYTF

V: TRBV5-1
size: NA
J: TRBJ1-1
D: NA
DNA: TGCGCCAGCAGCTTGGAAGCAGGGGTCAGCACTGAAGCTTTCTTT
CDR3: CASSLEAGVSTEAFF

V: TRBV18
size: NA
J: TRBJ1-1
D: NA
DNA: TGTGCCAGCTCCCCTTTGGACAGAACTGAAGCTTTCTTT
CDR3: CASSPLDRTEAFF

V: TRBV11-2
size: NA
J: TRBJ2-1
D: NA
DNA: TGTGCCAGCAGCCCCACACGCGAGCAGTTCTTC
CDR3: CASSPTREQFF

V: TRBV5-1
size: NA
J: TRBJ2-2
D: NA
DNA: TGCGCCAGCAGCTTGGGGGGCTTGGGCTTGTCCGGGGAGCTGTTTTTT
CDR3: CASSLGGLGLSGELFF

V: TRBV7-2
size: NA
J: TRBJ1-2
D: TRBD1
DNA: TGTGCCAGCAGCTTAGGGACAGGGGTGGCTGGCTACACCTTC
CDR3: CASSLGTGVAGYTF

V: TRBV27
size: NA
J: TRBJ2-3
D: TRBD2
DNA: TGTGCCAGCAAGATCGTAGCGGGAGCAGATACGCAGTATTTT
CDR3: CASKIVAGADTQYF

V: TRBV2
size: NA
J: TRBJ2-2
D: NA
DNA: TGTGCCAGCAGGGGGAGTCAGGAAACCGGGGAGCTGTTTTTT
CDR3: CASRGSQETGELFF

V: TRBV28
size: NA
J: TRBJ2-6
D: NA
DNA: TGTGCCAGCAGCTTACCTTATAGCTCCGGGGCCAACGTCCTGACTTTC
CDR3: CASSLPYSSGANVLTF

V: TRBV4-1
size: NA
J: TRBJ1-1
D: TRBD1
DNA: TGCGCCAGCAGCCAAGATAGGGGGCCGGACACTGAAGCTTTCTTT
CDR3: CASSQDRGPDTEAFF

V: TRBV4-1
size: once
J: TRBJ2-7
D: TRBD2
DNA: TGCGCCAGCAGCCAAGAGGAAGCGGGAGGCTACGAGCAGTACTTC
CDR3: CASSQEEAGGYEQYF

V: TRBV6-6
size: NA
J: TRBJ2-1
D: NA
DNA: TGTGCCAGCGACGGCGGTTATTACAATGAGCAGTTCTTC
CDR3: CASDGGYYNEQFF

V: TRBV5-6
size: NA
J: TRBJ2-7
D: NA
DNA: TGTGCCAGCAGTTGGGGGCAGGGACCCTACGAGCAGTACTTC
CDR3: CASSWGQGPYEQYF

V: TRBV4-1
size: NA
J: TRBJ2-7
D: TRBD2
DNA: TGCGCCAGCAGCCAATATTGGGCGGGGGGCGGGTACGAGCAGTACTTC
CDR3: CASSQYWAGGGYEQYF

V: TRBV28
size: NA
J: TRBJ2-3
D: NA
DNA: TGTGCCAGCGGTCTACCAGACGGGGGACAGACTAGCACAGATACGCAGTATTTT
CDR3: CASGLPDGGQTSTDTQYF

V: TRBV5-8
size: medium-sized
J: TRBJ1-5
D: NA
DNA: TGTGCCAGCAGCCCCGACGGGGTCTATAGCAATCAGCCCCAGCATTTT
CDR3: CASSPDGVYSNQPQHF

V: TRBV29-1
size: NA
J: TRBJ2-7
D: NA
DNA: TGCAGCGCGAGATTGGGGGGCTACGAGCAGTACTTC
CDR3: CSARLGGYEQYF

V: TRBV18
size: NA
J: TRBJ1-2
D: TRBD1
DNA: TGTGCCAGCTCACAGGGACAGGGGAACTATGGCTACACCTTC
CDR3: CASSQGQGNYGYTF

V: TRBV7-9
size: NA
J: TRBJ2-7
D: NA
DNA: TGTGCCAGCAGCTTGCGCTCCTACGAGCAGTACTTC
CDR3: CASSLRSYEQYF

V: TRBV4-3
size: NA
J: TRBJ1-4
D: NA
DNA: TGCGCCAGCAGCCAAGGCGTAGGGTACGGGGCTAATGAAAAACTGTTTTTT
CDR3: CASSQGVGYGANEKLFF

V: TRBV11-3
size: once
J: TRBJ1-1
D: TRBD1
DNA: TGTGCCAGCAGCTTATCCTCGACAGGGCGGACTGAAGCTTTCTTT
CDR3: CASSLSSTGRTEAFF

V: TRBV7-2
size: few
J: TRBJ2-3
D: TRBD2
DNA: TGTGCCAGCAGCCGCACCGGGGGGAGCACAGATACGCAGTATTTT
CDR3: CASSRTGGSTDTQYF

V: TRBV5-1
size: NA
J: TRBJ1-4
D: TRBD1
DNA: TGCGCCAGCAGCTCGCAGACCGGGACAGGGTCGCGAAAACTGTTTTTT
CDR3: CASSSQTGTGSRKLFF

V: TRBV28
size: NA
J: TRBJ1-2
D: NA
DNA: TGTGCCAGCAAGGAGACAGGTGACTATGGCTACACCTTC
CDR3: CASKETGDYGYTF

V: TRBV10-1
size: NA
J: TRBJ2-1
D: TRBD2
DNA: TGCGCCAGCAGTGAAGTTCGGGGACTAGCGGGAGCGAGTGAGCAGTTCTTC
CDR3: CASSEVRGLAGASEQFF

V: TRBV5-6
size: NA
J: TRBJ2-5
D: TRBD2
DNA: TGTGCCAGCAGCCAAACGACTAGCGGGAGATGGGGAGAGACCCAGTACTTC
CDR3: CASSQTTSGRWGETQYF

V: TRBV9
size: NA
J: TRBJ2-1
D: TRBD2
DNA: TGTGCCAGCAGCGTCGAAAGAGGGGCTAGCGGGAGACAGTTCTTC
CDR3: CASSVERGASGRQFF

V: TRBV7-2
size: NA
J: TRBJ1-1
D: TRBD1
DNA: TGTGCCAGCAGCTTAATCTTAGGGGGCTCTGAAGCTTTCTTT
CDR3: CASSLILGGSEAFF

V: TRBV10-3
size: NA
J: TRBJ1-1
D: TRBD1
DNA: TGTGCCATCAGCGGGACCGGGACAGGGAACACTGAAGCTTTCTTT
CDR3: CAISGTGTGNTEAFF

V: TRBV28
size: NA
J: TRBJ1-5
D: TRBD1
DNA: TGTGCCAGCAGTTTCAATTGGGACAGGGGCCCCAATCAGCCCCAGCATTTT
CDR3: CASSFNWDRGPNQPQHF

V: TRBV2
size: NA
J: TRBJ2-2
D: NA
DNA: TGTGCCAGCAGCCAGGGGAACACCGGGGAGCTGTTTTTT
CDR3: CASSQGNTGELFF

V: TRBV6-6
size: NA
J: TRBJ1-1
D: NA
DNA: TGTGCCAGCAATCGGGATGGAGGTGAAGCTTTCTTT
CDR3: CASNRDGGEAFF